These 21 T cell receptor beta chains were sequenced from one sample in a study of blood T cell repertoires in COVID-19. Sequenced by immunoSEQ multiplex PCR; TCRdb stores in-frame clones only, minus some. The data show 80,000 or so clones, around nine tenths seen once. The material sequenced was peripheral blood. The receptors originated from a man aged 45-65 years with acute or convalescent COVID-19.

V and J are TRBV4-3 and TRBJ2-1, with 7 positions matching TRBD2. Germline values: CDR1 LGHNA, CDR2 YSLEER. Trimming cost V 0 bases and J 12 bases; bases outside gene matches: 8. The CDR3 totals 14 residues. CDR3 sequence reads: CASSQDGGWGGQFF. In DNA form, the CDR3 reads TGCGCCAGCAGCCAAGATGGAGGATGGGGGGGGCAGTTCTTC.

The chain uses TRBV7-9 and TRBJ1-3; 10 bases agree with TRBD1. The CDR3 is 16 amino acids. Per the germline V gene, CDR1 is SEHNR and CDR2 is FQNEAQ (reference sequence). V shed 5 bases and J 2 bases; nucleotides not matched to a gene: 6. The CDR3 reads CASSPSDRGPGNTIYF. CDR3 sequence (DNA): TGTGCCAGCAGCCCATCAGACAGGGGGCCTGGAAACACCATATATTTT.

The rearrangement links TRBV5-1 to TRBJ2-5; 8 nucleotides align to TRBD1. The germline V gene has CDR1 SGHRS and CDR2 YFSETQ. V was pared by 4 bases and J by 4 bases, with 9 bases of the junction left unmatched. This CDR3 has 15 amino acids. In nucleotides, the CDR3 is TGCGCCAGCAGCCTGGAGTGGACAGGGCTAGAGACCCAGTACTTC. Amino acid sequence: CASSLEWTGLETQYF.

The CDR3 here is CASSPSGDRGIGGYTF. In DNA, the CDR3 is TGTGCCAGCAGCCCAAGTGGGGACAGGGGGATAGGTGGCTACACCTTC. This rearrangement joins TRBV11-2 to TRBJ1-2; 11 nucleotides match TRBD1. In germline, CDR1 is SGHAT, CDR2 FQNNGV. With V trimmed by 5 bases and J by 7 bases, 12 bases remained unmatched. This CDR3 spans 16 amino acids. The variable domain in full, completed from reference TRBV11-2 and TRBJ1-2, reads EAGVAQSPRYKIIEKRQSVAFWCNPISGHATLYWYQQILGQGPKLLIQFQNNGVVDDSQLPKDRFSAERLKGVDSTLKIQPAKLEDSAVYLCASSPSGDRGIGGYTFGSGTRLTVV.

J is TRBJ2-3 and V is TRBV7-7; D is ambiguous. The V gene's germline CDR1 is SSHAT and CDR2 FNYEAQ (reference sequence). CDR3 length: 14 amino acids. The germline V and J ends were trimmed by 1 base and 3 bases, with 8 bases remaining between them. CDR3 sequence reads: CASSLGPETDTQYF. The CDR3 DNA sequence: TGTGCCAGCAGCTTAGGGCCGGAGACAGATACGCAGTATTTT.

This clone was observed a single time. V and J are TRBV5-6 and TRBJ2-7; tentative D call: TRBD2 (7 bases). This CDR3 is built from 17 residues. Germline loops: CDR1 SGHDT, CDR2 YYEEEE. Trimming removed 4 bases from V and 2 bases from J, with 22 bases in between. In nucleotides, the CDR3 is TGTGCCAGCAGCCTACTTGGGGTGGGGGGGCGACCCTACGAGCAGTACGTC. Residues: CASSLLGVGGRPYEQYV.

J is TRBJ2-2 and V is TRBV6-1; the match to TRBD2 covers 7 bases. Germline loops: CDR1 MNHNS, CDR2 SASEGT. The V and J ends lost 3 bases and 5 bases, in that order; junction bases with no gene match: 6. This CDR3 has 15 amino acids. This CDR3 reads CASSDSGRYTGELFF. The CDR3 region has the DNA TGTGCCAGCAGTGATAGCGGGCGTTATACCGGGGAGCTGTTTTTT.

The J gene is TRBJ1-2, the V gene TRBV11-2, with 7 bases aligning to TRBD1. V was pared by 5 bases and J by 3 bases, with 9 bases of the junction left unmatched. CDR3 length: 15 residues. The germline V gene encodes CDR1 SGHAT and CDR2 FQNNGV. The CDR3 protein is CASSLRQGLDYGYTF. The CDR3 nucleotides read TGTGCCAGCAGCCTTCGACAGGGCTTAGACTATGGCTACACCTTC.

V usage is TRBV4-1 and J usage is TRBJ1-4; TRBD1 matches at 7 bases. The V gene's germline CDR1 is MGHRA and CDR2 YSYEKL. J lost 5 bases, V lost 5 bases, and 8 bases had no gene match. There are 15 residues in the CDR3. CDR3 nucleotide sequence: TGCGCCAGCAGCAGAACCGGGACAGCGAATGAAAAACTGTTTTTT. Its protein is CASSRTGTANEKLFF.

The chain is built from TRBV4-1 and TRBJ1-1; 8 positions match TRBD1. This CDR3 contains 18 residues. Germline V CDR1 and CDR2: MGHRA, YSYEKL. V was clipped by 4 bases and J by 0 bases; unmatched bases: 13. The CDR3 is CASSLTGTGILMNTEAFF. The CDR3 DNA reads TGCGCCAGCAGCCTCACCGGGACAGGAATCCTTATGAACACTGAAGCTTTCTTT.

The J gene is TRBJ1-2, the V gene TRBV29-1, with D maybe TRBD1 (5 bases). Trimming took off 7 bases at V and 8 bases at J, with 20 bases between the two ends. There are 13 residues in the CDR3. Germline assignment: CDR1 SQVTM and CDR2 ANQGSEA. The CDR3 reads CSAGDSPVEGYTF. The CDR3, as DNA: TGCAGCGCTGGTGACAGCCCGGTGGAGGGCTACACCTTC.

This clone was recorded once. This chain connects TRBV11-2 to TRBJ2-1, with 9 nucleotides matching TRBD2. This CDR3 has 17 residues. With V trimmed by 6 bases and J by 4 bases, 13 bases remained unmatched. The germline gives CDR1 SGHAT, CDR2 FQNNGV. The CDR3 region is CASRGTFSGGAYNEQFF. Here the CDR3 DNA reads TGTGCCAGCAGGGGGACATTTAGCGGGGGAGCGTACAATGAGCAGTTCTTC.

The rearrangement uses TRBV28 and TRBJ2-1, with D possibly TRBD1 on 6 matching bases. Germline CDR1 and CDR2: MDHEN and SYDVKM. The V end was cut by 2 bases, the J end by 12 bases, with 11 bases between. The CDR3 runs to 12 residues. The CDR3, as DNA: TGTGCCAGCAGTTTAGGGACAACGGCGCAGTTCTTC. Protein sequence: CASSLGTTAQFF.

J is TRBJ2-2 and V is TRBV6-5; 9 bases map to TRBD1. V was pared by 6 bases and J by 9 bases, with 8 bases of the junction left unmatched. CDR3 length equals 14 residues. Germline values: CDR1 MNHEY, CDR2 SVGAGI. The CDR3 here is CASRTGTGTRELFF. In DNA form, the CDR3 reads TGTGCCAGCAGAACCGGGACAGGGACCAGGGAGCTGTTTTTT.

This sequence joins TRBV5-6 and TRBJ2-3; D is unresolved. CDR1 and CDR2 from the germline V gene are SGHDT and YYEEEE. The germline V and J ends were trimmed by 4 bases and 3 bases, with 12 bases remaining between them. The CDR3 extends over 14 amino acids. CDR3 amino acids: CASSQRTVTDTQYF. The CDR3 DNA reads as TGTGCCAGCAGCCAACGTACAGTGACAGATACGCAGTATTTT. Variable domain in full (rest from reference TRBV5-6 and TRBJ2-3): DAGVTQSPTHLIKTRGQQVTLRCSPKSGHDTVSWYQQALGQGPQFIFQYYEEEERQRGNFPDRFSGHQFPNYSSELNVNALLLGDSALYLCASSQRTVTDTQYFGPGTRLTVL.

V and J are TRBV30 and TRBJ1-2; 9 nucleotides match TRBD1. The CDR3 loop spans 13 amino acids. Unmatched junction bases numbered 8, after V lost 4 bases and J lost 8 bases. Per germline, CDR1 GTSNPN and CDR2 SVGIG (reference sequence). Here the CDR3 DNA reads TGTGCCTGGACCCCCGGGACAGGGAGGGGCTACACCTTC. Protein: CAWTPGTGRGYTF.

This chain uses TRBV28 with TRBJ2-4; a weak D match, TRBD1 (6 bases). V shed 3 bases and J shed 0 bases, with 18 bases lying between them. The length of the CDR3 is 18 residues. Germline CDR1 reads MDHEN; CDR2 reads SYDVKM. CDR3 region: CASSFSRGSGLAKNIQYF. CDR3 nucleotide sequence: TGTGCCAGCAGTTTTTCGAGGGGGTCAGGACTAGCCAAAAACATTCAGTACTTC.

V usage is TRBV7-8 and J usage is TRBJ2-7, with 14 bases identical to TRBD2. Germline lookup yields CDR1 SGHVS and CDR2 FQNEAQ. The CDR3 is 18 residues long. The trim removed 4 bases at V and 5 bases at J, leaving 13 bases unmatched. The CDR3 DNA is TGTGCCAGCAGCTCAAGGACCGGGACTAGCGGGAGTCCCCACGAGCAGTACTTC. Its translation is CASSSRTGTSGSPHEQYF.

This chain connects TRBV3-1 (or the pseudogene TRBV3-2) to TRBJ1-4; 8 positions agree with TRBD1. This CDR3 has 15 residues. After removal of 1 base from V and 6 bases from J, the junction contained 4 bases not matched to a gene. CDR1 and CDR2 from the germline V gene are LGHDT and YNNKEL (reference sequence). The CDR3: CASSQGRDRHEKLFF. CDR3 DNA: TGTGCCAGCAGCCAAGGCCGGGACAGGCATGAAAAACTGTTTTTT.

The V gene is TRBV18, the J gene TRBJ1-1; 7 bases fit TRBD1. This CDR3 has 15 residues. Germline V lookup: CDR1 KGHSH, CDR2 LQKENI. V shed 4 bases and J 1 base; nucleotides not matched to a gene: 6. Here the CDR3 reads CASSLSGTANTEAFF. The CDR3 DNA is TGTGCCAGCTCACTTTCCGGGACAGCGAACACTGAAGCTTTCTTT.

The V and J genes are TRBV11-2 and TRBJ2-1; 7 nucleotides agree with TRBD2. J gave up 1 base and V 2 bases, and 5 bases lay outside the gene matches. The CDR3 consists of 16 residues. Germline lookup yields CDR1 SGHAT and CDR2 FQNNGV. CDR3 region: CASSLYAGESYNEQFF. CDR3 DNA: TGTGCCAGCAGCTTATACGCGGGAGAATCCTACAATGAGCAGTTCTTC.